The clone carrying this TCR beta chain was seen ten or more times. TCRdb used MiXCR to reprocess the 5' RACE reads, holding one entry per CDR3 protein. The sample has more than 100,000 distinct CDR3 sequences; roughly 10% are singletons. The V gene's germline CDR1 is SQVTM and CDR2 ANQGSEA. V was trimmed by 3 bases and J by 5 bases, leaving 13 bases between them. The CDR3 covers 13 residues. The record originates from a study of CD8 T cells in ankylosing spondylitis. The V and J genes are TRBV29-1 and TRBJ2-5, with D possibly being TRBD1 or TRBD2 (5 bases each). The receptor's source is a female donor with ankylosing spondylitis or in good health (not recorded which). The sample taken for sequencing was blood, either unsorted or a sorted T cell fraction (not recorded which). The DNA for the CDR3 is TGCAGCGTTGATGCCAGGGAGATTGAGACCCAGTACTTC. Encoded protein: CSVDAREIETQYF.